The rows below give T cell receptor beta chains drawn from one sample of a study of monozygotic twins with inflammatory bowel disease. TCRdb re-called the 5' RACE reads; every CDR3 protein appears as one record, without DNA. Its listing shows 200,000 to 250,000 distinct CDR3 sequences. The sequenced sample consisted of blood. The source of these receptors is a human donor with ulcerative colitis or Crohn's disease, or a healthy co-twin of an affected twin (not recorded which). Each CDR3 is given with its conserved first and last residue.

TRBJ1-5	TRBV6-2/TRBV6-3	CASSYGSGGNQPQHF
TRBJ2-2	TRBV7-2	CASSLDRRTGELFF
TRBJ2-2	TRBV12-3/TRBV12-4	CASSFLWSGGGTGELFF
TRBJ2-3	TRBV7-9	CASSLLGTGVTDTQYF
TRBJ1-5	TRBV18	CATTSEAGRNQPQHF
TRBJ2-3	TRBV12-3/TRBV12-4	CASSPRLPPDTQYF
TRBJ2-1	TRBV12-3/TRBV12-4	CASSLNGEPNEQFF
TRBJ1-2	TRBV6-2/TRBV6-3	CASSEPRGNYGYTF
TRBJ2-5	TRBV18	CASSLLAGETQYF
TRBJ2-4	TRBV5-1	CASTEPTVAKNIQYF
TRBJ2-5	TRBV29-1	CSVRLAGGETQYF